The 16 T cell receptor beta chains given below trace back to one sample, sequenced in a study of T cells in Graves' hyperthyroidism and ophthalmopathy. Amplified TCR beta CDR3 regions derived from RNA transcripts. The TCR CDR3 was amplified in a first-round RT-PCR using the HTBI primer set. TCRdb passed the multiplex PCR reads through MiXCR, listing each CDR3 protein once. The table has approximately 690,000 distinct CDR3 sequences, less than 25% seen once. The specimen was blood. These TCRs come from a man between 25 and 39 years old with Graves' ophthalmopathy.

The rearrangement links TRBV19 to TRBJ2-7; no clear D gene. Germline V CDR1 and CDR2: LNHDA, SQIVND (reference sequence). The CDR3 runs 12 residues. Trimming took off 7 bases at V and 0 bases at J, with 7 bases between the two ends. This CDR3 reads CASMVRSYEQYF. DNA for the CDR3: TGTGCCAGTATGGTTCGCTCCTACGAGCAGTACTTC.

At least ten counts were recorded for this clonotype. The chain recombines TRBV2 with TRBJ2-7; D possibly corresponds to TRBD1 (6 bases). The germline gives CDR1 SNHLY, CDR2 FYNNEI. V shed 8 bases and J shed 6 bases, with 20 bases lying between them. The CDR3 runs to 14 residues. CDR3 sequence (DNA): TGTGCCAGCGTTGAGAGGGGGAGTCCTTCCGAGCAGTACTTC. Amino acids: CASVERGSPSEQYF. Supplemented by reference TRBV2 and TRBJ2-7, the full variable domain reads EPEVTQTPSHQVTQMGQEVILRCVPISNHLYFYWYRQILGQKVEFLVSFYNNEISEKSEIFDDQFSVERPDGSNFTLKIRSTKLEDSAMYFCASVERGSPSEQYFGPGTRLTVT.

J is TRBJ2-4 and V is TRBV20-1, with TRBD2 as a possible D gene (5 bases). The germline gives CDR1 DFQATT, CDR2 SNEGSKA (reference sequence). Between the trimmed V and J ends, which lost 4 bases and 6 bases, there was a span of 13 bases. The CDR3 spans 13 residues. CDR3 coding DNA: TGCAGTGCTAAGTGGCGGACTCTAAACATTCAGTACTTC. Translation: CSAKWRTLNIQYF.

This clonotype turned up a few times. CDR3 sequence (DNA): TGTGCCACCAGTCGTGGAGGAAATCAGCCCCAGCATTTT. Translation: CATSRGGNQPQHF. V is TRBV24-1 and J is TRBJ1-5; D is uncertain. The CDR3 totals 13 residues. Per germline, CDR1 KGHDR and CDR2 SFDVKD. The V end lost 6 bases, the J end lost 4 bases, and 9 bases lay between the germline ends.

The J gene is TRBJ2-2, the V gene TRBV15; D call uncertain. The CDR3 has 13 amino acids. Germline V gene lookup returns CDR1 LNHNV and CDR2 YYDKDF (reference sequence). V was trimmed by 4 bases and J by 6 bases, leaving 9 bases between them. As DNA, the CDR3 is TGTGCCACCAGCAAGGATAGGTCCGGGGAGCTGTTTTTT. This codes for CATSKDRSGELFF.

This clonotype appeared a few times. The V call is TRBV27, the J call TRBJ2-1; 15 nucleotides match TRBD2. Germline V gives CDR1 MNHEY, CDR2 SMNVEV (reference sequence). J lost 4 bases, V lost 1 base, and 5 bases had no gene match. The CDR3 totals 18 residues. CDR3 amino acids: CASSLYGLAGGYYNEQFF. Written as DNA, the CDR3 is TGTGCCAGCAGTTTATACGGACTAGCGGGAGGGTATTACAATGAGCAGTTCTTC.

This clonotype was found a few times. This chain uses TRBV5-6 with TRBJ2-7, with 12 bases matching TRBD1. Per the germline V gene, CDR1 is SGHDT and CDR2 is YYEEEE. This CDR3 has 15 residues. V lost 2 bases, J lost 2 bases, and 2 bases stayed unmatched. The CDR3 nucleotides read TGTGCCAGCAGCTTAGGGGACAGGGGGCCCTACGAGCAGTACTTC. Translating it yields CASSLGDRGPYEQYF.

The table lists this clonotype with many counts. The chain couples TRBV28 to TRBJ2-7; D unresolved. Looked up from germline, CDR1 is MDHEN and CDR2 is SYDVKM. This CDR3 has 13 amino acids. V lost 5 bases to trimming and J lost 3 bases, with 11 bases between them. The CDR3: CASSLGLFYEQYF. CDR3 nucleotide sequence: TGTGCCAGCAGTCTCGGGCTTTTCTACGAGCAGTACTTC.

This clonotype was seen at least ten times. The genes are TRBV2 and TRBJ2-1; a weak D match, TRBD1 (6 bases). This CDR3 spans 12 amino acids. Per germline, CDR1 SNHLY and CDR2 FYNNEI. The V end lost 6 bases, the J end lost 5 bases, and 8 bases lay between the germline ends. The CDR3 here is CASRGGNNEQFF. The CDR3 bases are TGTGCCAGCAGAGGGGGAAACAATGAGCAGTTCTTC.

The table lists this clonotype with a few counts. V gene TRBV27 combines with J gene TRBJ2-3, with no clear D. V dropped 5 bases and J dropped 1 base, with 16 bases sitting between them. The CDR3 runs 16 residues. Germline V CDR1 and CDR2: MNHEY, SMNVEV (reference sequence). CDR3 DNA: TGTGCCAGCAGTGGCCGTGTGGAGCGACGCACAGATACGCAGTATTTT. This encodes CASSGRVERRTDTQYF.

At least ten counts were recorded for this clonotype. The CDR3 DNA sequence: TGCAGTGCTAGCGATCGGGACAGGGTAGGCACTGAAGCTTTCTTT. It translates to CSASDRDRVGTEAFF. This rearrangement joins TRBV20-1 to TRBJ1-1; TRBD1 aligns across 9 bases. V dropped 3 bases and J dropped 4; count of bases not matched to a gene: 9. This CDR3 spans 15 amino acids. Germline CDR1 and CDR2: DFQATT and SNEGSKA (reference sequence).

This clonotype was seen many times. The chain joins TRBV11-2 to TRBJ2-7; D tentatively fits TRBD1 or TRBD2 (5 bases each). V gave up 3 bases and J gave up 1 base, with 10 bases separating them. The germline CDR1 and CDR2 sequences are SGHAT and FQNNGV. The CDR3 consists of 14 residues. The DNA for the CDR3 is TGTGCCAGCAGCTTTTCCGAGGGGTCCTACGAGCAGTACTTC. Translated, it gives CASSFSEGSYEQYF.

This clonotype has only a few counts. The V gene is TRBV28, the J gene TRBJ1-1, with D possibly TRBD1 on 5 matching bases. The CDR3 extends over 13 amino acids. V lost 6 bases, J lost 1 base, and 9 bases lay in between. Germline V gene data show CDR1 as MDHEN and CDR2 as SYDVKM. For the CDR3, the DNA is TGTGCCAGCAGACTAGGGGCGAACACTGAAGCTTTCTTT. Its translation: CASRLGANTEAFF.

Notes on this clonotype: An end of the junction does not agree with germline; a read error may underlie this. The chain recombines TRBV6-5 with TRBJ1-4; unclear D gene. This CDR3 spans 14 amino acids. Per germline, CDR1 MNHEY and CDR2 SVGAGI. The CDR3 loop is CARSSTLSREKLFF. The CDR3 nucleotides are TGTGCCCGCAGTTCAACCCTTAGCCGGGAAAAACTGTTTTTT.

This clonotype was found many times. The chain couples TRBV7-2 to TRBJ2-1; tentatively, D is TRBD2 (5 bases). This CDR3 comprises 15 residues. The germline CDR1 and CDR2 sequences are SGHTA and FQGNSA. V was shortened by 0 bases and J by 1 base, with 7 bases between the two germline ends. The CDR3: CASSLAGESYNEQFF. The CDR3 nucleotides are TGTGCCAGCAGCTTAGCGGGAGAATCCTACAATGAGCAGTTCTTC.

The chain joins TRBV6-1 to TRBJ2-7; possibly TRBD2 for D (7 bases). The V gene's germline CDR1 is MNHNS and CDR2 SASEGT. Trimming pared 0 bases from V and 4 bases from J, leaving 10 bases between. This CDR3 spans 14 amino acids. CDR3 in amino acids: CASSEAGGAYEQYF. The DNA for the CDR3 is TGTGCCAGCAGTGAAGCAGGGGGGGCTTACGAGCAGTACTTC.